These 3 T cell receptor beta chains were all obtained from the same sample, sequenced in a study of blood T cell repertoires in COVID-19. TCRdb's table, derived via immunoSEQ multiplex PCR, lists solely in-frame clones and lacks some. The table shows about 230,000 clones, with roughly 83% occurring only once. Sample: peripheral blood. These receptors originate from a woman in her 70s with active or convalescent COVID-19.

The chain uses TRBV7-4 and TRBJ2-3; 11 bases agree with TRBD2. The CDR3 sequence is 17 residues long. V lost 2 bases to trimming and J lost 1 base; unmatched junction nucleotides: 5. Germline V CDR1 and CDR2: SGHVT, SQSDAQ. In nucleotides, the CDR3 is TGTGCCAGCAGCTTATTCGGGACTAGCGGTTGCACAGATACGCAGTATTTT. This sequence encodes CASSLFGTSGCTDTQYF.

The V and J genes are TRBV7-3 and TRBJ2-2; TRBD1 aligns across 7 bases. Germline V gene lookup returns CDR1 SGHTA and CDR2 FQGTGA. The ends lost 5 bases at V and 2 bases at J; junction bases unmatched: 8. There are 16 residues in the CDR3. The DNA for the CDR3 is TGTGCCAGCAGCCGCCTAGAGGGGGCTAACACCGGGGAGCTGTTTTTT. This translates into CASSRLEGANTGELFF.

The chain links TRBV28 to TRBJ1-5; D remains unclear. The germline CDR1 and CDR2 sequences are MDHEN and SYDVKM. The CDR3 runs 15 residues. V dropped 5 bases and J dropped 0 bases, with 11 bases sitting between them. The CDR3 region is CASSLQSFSNQPQHF. For the CDR3, the DNA is TGTGCCAGCAGTCTACAGAGCTTTAGCAATCAGCCCCAGCATTTT.